The 5 T cell receptor beta chains presented below share a single source sample, sequenced in a study of radiation and T cells in renal cell carcinoma. Sequencing was performed with immunoSEQ multiplex PCR; in TCRdb, only in-frame clones are kept and a portion is missing. The sample contains about 8,900 clones, approximately 60% of which appear only once. Treatment indicated: treatment-naive control, cytoreductive nephrectomy. Sequences were derived from tumor tissue, sampled from a patient whose treatment was nephrectomy without radiotherapy. The source of these receptors is a man between 60 and 70 years old with renal cell carcinoma.

This clone was observed a single time. The chain uses TRBV5-6 and TRBJ2-3; 7 bases agree with TRBD2. This CDR3 is built from 15 residues. The germline gives CDR1 SGHDT, CDR2 YYEEEE. Losses at the gene ends were 3 bases for V and 4 bases for J; bases not matched to a gene: 8. Here the CDR3 DNA reads TGTGCCAGCAGCTGGACTGGACTAGGGGCAGATACGCAGTATTTT. Residues: CASSWTGLGADTQYF.

This rearrangement joins TRBV11-3 to TRBJ2-1, with D unclear. The CDR3 contains 15 residues. CDR1 is SGHNT, CDR2 YENEEA, per germline. Trimming shortened V by 1 base and J by 8 bases, and 15 bases separated the two germline ends. The DNA of the CDR3 is TGTGCCAGCAGCTTAGGCCCCGTATCGGGCGATGAGCAGTTCTTC. It is translated as CASSLGPVSGDEQFF.

The rearrangement links TRBV7-3 to TRBJ2-3, with no clear D. V lost 2 bases and J lost 1, with 10 bases in between. Per the germline V gene, CDR1 is SGHTA and CDR2 is FQGTGA. The CDR3 runs 15 residues. The CDR3 reads CASSLVQSRTDTQYF. The CDR3 nucleotides read TGTGCCAGCAGCTTAGTGCAGTCCCGCACAGATACGCAGTATTTT.

This chain uses TRBV19 with TRBJ2-5; 8 bases are a match to TRBD2. CDR1 and CDR2 from the germline V gene are LNHDA and SQIVND (reference sequence). V gave up 1 base and J gave up 2 bases; unmatched junction bases: 3. The CDR3 has 15 residues. DNA for the CDR3: TGTGCCAGTAGTATAGGTGGGACTAGTCAAGAGACCCAGTACTTC. Protein product: CASSIGGTSQETQYF.

This clone was seen only once. V usage is TRBV18 and J usage is TRBJ1-3; TRBD1 might be the D (5 bases). The ends were cut back, 3 bases at V and 8 bases at J, with 5 bases in the middle. Germline loops: CDR1 KGHSH, CDR2 LQKENI. This CDR3 comprises 11 residues. The chain's CDR3 is CASSPGDTIYF. The CDR3, as DNA: TGTGCCAGCTCACCGGGGGACACCATATATTTT.